This T cell receptor beta chain was identified during a study of blood T cells in healthy people across ages. Remarks on this clonotype: Its target is unknown.

V was shortened by 2 bases and J by 4 bases, with 14 bases between the two germline ends. Germline CDR1 is MNHEY and CDR2 is SVGAGI. CDR3 length: 15 residues. The second PCR ran about 6 to 12 cycles with a sample-barcoded 5' primer and J-beta primers. Each CDR3 protein is one row after TCRdb ran MiXCR on the 5' RACE reads. The table records 1.5 million to 2 million distinct CDR3 sequences, 40% to 55% of them present only once. Study results and limitations: Across the age range, TCR beta diversity per million T cells fell in a roughly linear way. Long-lived and aged donors differed, with more naive CD4+ cells and higher diversity in the long-lived.

The sequence was obtained from a woman in her thirties or forties in good health. The V call is TRBV6-5, the J call TRBJ1-1; perhaps TRBD1 as D (5 bases). Input material: blood. DNA for the CDR3: TGTGCCAGCAGTTACGGGGGACCCAAGGGCACTGAAGCTTTCTTT. As protein: CASSYGGPKGTEAFF.